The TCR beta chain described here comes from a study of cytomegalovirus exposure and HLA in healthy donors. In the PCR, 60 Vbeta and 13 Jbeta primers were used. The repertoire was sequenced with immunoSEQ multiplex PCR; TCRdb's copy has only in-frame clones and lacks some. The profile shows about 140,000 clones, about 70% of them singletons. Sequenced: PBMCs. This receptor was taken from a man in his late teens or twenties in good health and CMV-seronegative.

The CDR3 is CASSLEVGRGYEQYF. The CDR3 nucleotides read TGCGCCAGCAGCTTGGAGGTCGGGAGGGGGTACGAGCAGTACTTC. V and J are TRBV5-1 and TRBJ2-7; the match to TRBD2 covers 8 bases. Trimming cost V 0 bases and J 4 bases; bases outside gene matches: 6. The CDR3 extends over 15 amino acids. Looked up from germline, CDR1 is SGHRS and CDR2 is YFSETQ.